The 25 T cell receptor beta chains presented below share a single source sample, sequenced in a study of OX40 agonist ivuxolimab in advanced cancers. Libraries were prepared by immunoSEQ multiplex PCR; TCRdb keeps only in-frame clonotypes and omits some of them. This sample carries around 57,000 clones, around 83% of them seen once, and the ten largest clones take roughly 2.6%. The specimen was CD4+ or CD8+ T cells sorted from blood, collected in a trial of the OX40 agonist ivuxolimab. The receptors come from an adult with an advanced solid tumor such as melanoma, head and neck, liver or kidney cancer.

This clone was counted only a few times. The CDR3 DNA reads as TGCGCCAGCAGCCAACATTCCCGGACCGGTGGTACGCCCCTCCACTTT. Translated, it gives CASSQHSRTGGTPLHF. The chain joins TRBV4-1 to TRBJ1-6; D gene uncertain. Germline V lookup: CDR1 MGHRA, CDR2 YSYEKL. This CDR3 spans 16 amino acids. V lost 2 bases to trimming and J lost 13 bases, with 21 bases between them.

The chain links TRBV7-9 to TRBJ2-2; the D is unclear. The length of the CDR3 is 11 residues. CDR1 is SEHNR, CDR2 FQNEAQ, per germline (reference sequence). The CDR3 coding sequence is TGTGCAAAGGCCAACACCGGGGAGCTGTTTTTT. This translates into CAKANTGELFF.

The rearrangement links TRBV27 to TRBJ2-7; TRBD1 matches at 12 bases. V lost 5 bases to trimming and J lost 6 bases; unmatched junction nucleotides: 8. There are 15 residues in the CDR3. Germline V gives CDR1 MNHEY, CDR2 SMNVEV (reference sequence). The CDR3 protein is CASSETGQGAVEQYF. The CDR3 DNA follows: TGTGCCAGCAGTGAAACGGGACAGGGGGCGGTCGAGCAGTACTTC.

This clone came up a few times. CDR3: CASSAMTGELFF. In DNA, the CDR3 is TGCGCCAGCAGCGCCATGACCGGGGAGCTGTTTTTT. This chain joins TRBV5-1 and TRBJ2-2; D ambiguous. There are 12 residues in the CDR3. Germline CDR1 and CDR2: SGHRS and YFSETQ. Trimming left V 4 bases short and J 5 bases short, with 6 bases between.

The CDR3 here is CASRRDRYSGNTIYF. In DNA form, the CDR3 reads TGTGCCAGCAGAAGGGACAGATACTCTGGAAACACCATATATTTT. The V call is TRBV28, the J call TRBJ1-3, with 7 bases that match TRBD1. The CDR3 extends over 15 amino acids. The germline V gene has CDR1 MDHEN and CDR2 SYDVKM. The V and J ends lost 6 bases and 0 bases, in that order; junction bases with no gene match: 5.

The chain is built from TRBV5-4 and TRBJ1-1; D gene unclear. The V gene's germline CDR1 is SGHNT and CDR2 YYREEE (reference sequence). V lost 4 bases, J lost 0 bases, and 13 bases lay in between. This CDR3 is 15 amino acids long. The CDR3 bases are TGTGCCAGCAGCCCGGGGTCAGGAGTGAACACTGAAGCTTTCTTT. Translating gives CASSPGSGVNTEAFF.

CDR3 sequence: CAILNPGRGNTEAFF. DNA for the CDR3: TGTGCCATTCTAAACCCGGGCCGAGGGAACACTGAAGCTTTCTTT. The chain carries TRBV19 and TRBJ1-1; D not certain. CDR1 is LNHDA, CDR2 SQIVND, per germline (reference sequence). The CDR3 is 15 residues long. The V and J ends lost 10 bases and 1 base respectively, with 19 bases between them.

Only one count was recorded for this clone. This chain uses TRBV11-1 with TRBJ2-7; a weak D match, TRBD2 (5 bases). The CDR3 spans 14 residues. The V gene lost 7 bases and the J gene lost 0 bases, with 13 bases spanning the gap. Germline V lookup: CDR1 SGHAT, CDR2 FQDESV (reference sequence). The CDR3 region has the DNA TGTGCCAGCACCCGTGGTGCGGGCTCCTACGAGCAGTACTTC. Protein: CASTRGAGSYEQYF.

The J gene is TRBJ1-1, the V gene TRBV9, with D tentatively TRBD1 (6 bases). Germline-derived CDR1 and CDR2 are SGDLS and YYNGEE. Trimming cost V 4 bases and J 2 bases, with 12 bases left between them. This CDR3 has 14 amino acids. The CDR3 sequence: CASSPQGGNTEAFF. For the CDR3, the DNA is TGTGCCAGCAGCCCCCAAGGGGGAAACACTGAAGCTTTCTTT.

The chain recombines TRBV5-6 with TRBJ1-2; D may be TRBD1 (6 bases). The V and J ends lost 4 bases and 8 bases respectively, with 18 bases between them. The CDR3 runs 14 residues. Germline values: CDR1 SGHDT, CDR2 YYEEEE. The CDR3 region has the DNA TGTGCCAGCAGCCGGAGAGTGGGGGCAGAGGGCTACACCTTC. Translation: CASSRRVGAEGYTF.

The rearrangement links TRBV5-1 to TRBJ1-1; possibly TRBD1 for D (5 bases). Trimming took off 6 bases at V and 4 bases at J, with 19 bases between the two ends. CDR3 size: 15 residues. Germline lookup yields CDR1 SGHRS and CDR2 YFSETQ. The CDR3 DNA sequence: TGCGCCAGCACCCGCGGTGGGGACCCGAGCACTGAAGCTTTCTTT. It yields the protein CASTRGGDPSTEAFF. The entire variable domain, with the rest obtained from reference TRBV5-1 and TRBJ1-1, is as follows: KAGVTQTPRYLIKTRGQQVTLSCSPISGHRSVSWYQQTPGQGLQFLFEYFSETQRNKGNFPGRFSGRQFSNSRSEMNVSTLELGDSALYLCASTRGGDPSTEAFFGQGTRLTVV.

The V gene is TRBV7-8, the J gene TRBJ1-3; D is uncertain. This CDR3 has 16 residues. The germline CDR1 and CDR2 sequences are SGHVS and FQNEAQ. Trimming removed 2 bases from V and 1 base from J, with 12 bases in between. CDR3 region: CASSLSSGYSGNTIYF. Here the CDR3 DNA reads TGTGCCAGCAGCTTAAGTTCGGGGTATTCTGGAAACACCATATATTTT. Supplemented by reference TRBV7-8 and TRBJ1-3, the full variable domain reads GAGVSQSPRYKVAKRGQDVALRCDPISGHVSLFWYQQALGQGPEFLTYFQNEAQLDKSGLPSDRFFAERPEGSVSTLKIQRTQQEDSAVYLCASSLSSGYSGNTIYFGEGSWLTVV.

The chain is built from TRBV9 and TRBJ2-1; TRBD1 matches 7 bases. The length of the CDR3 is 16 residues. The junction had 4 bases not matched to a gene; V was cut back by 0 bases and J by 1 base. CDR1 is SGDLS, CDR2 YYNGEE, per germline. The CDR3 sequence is CASSVGTGPSYNEQFF. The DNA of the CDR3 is TGTGCCAGCAGCGTAGGGACAGGACCTTCCTACAATGAGCAGTTCTTC.

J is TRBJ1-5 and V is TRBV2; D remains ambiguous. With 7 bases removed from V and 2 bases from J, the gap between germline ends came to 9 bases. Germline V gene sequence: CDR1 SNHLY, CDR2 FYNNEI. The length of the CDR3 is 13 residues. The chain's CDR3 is CASNVDGNQPQHF. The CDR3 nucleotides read TGTGCCAGCAATGTGGATGGCAATCAGCCCCAGCATTTT.

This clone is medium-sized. CDR3 protein: CASSERRGGRETQYF. DNA for the CDR3: TGTGCCAGCAGTGAAAGACGGGGGGGCCGAGAGACCCAGTACTTC. The gene calls are TRBV6-1 and TRBJ2-5; 8 bases are shared with TRBD2. The CDR3 is 15 amino acids. CDR1 and CDR2 from the germline V gene are MNHNS and SASEGT. With 2 bases clipped from V and 4 bases from J, the junction kept 6 bases outside the gene matches.

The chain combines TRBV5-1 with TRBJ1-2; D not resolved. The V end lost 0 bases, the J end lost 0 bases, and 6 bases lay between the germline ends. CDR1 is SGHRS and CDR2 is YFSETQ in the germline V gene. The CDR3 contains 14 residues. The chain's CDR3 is CASSLEASNYGYTF. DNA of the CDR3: TGCGCCAGCAGCTTGGAAGCATCTAACTATGGCTACACCTTC.

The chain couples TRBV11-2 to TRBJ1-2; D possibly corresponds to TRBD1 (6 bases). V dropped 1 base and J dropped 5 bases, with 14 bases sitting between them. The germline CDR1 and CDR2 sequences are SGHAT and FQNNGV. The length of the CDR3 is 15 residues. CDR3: CASSLGGATGYGYTF. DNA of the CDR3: TGTGCCAGCAGCTTAGGGGGGGCGACGGGATATGGCTACACCTTC. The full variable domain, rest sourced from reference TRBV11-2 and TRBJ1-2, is EAGVAQSPRYKIIEKRQSVAFWCNPISGHATLYWYQQILGQGPKLLIQFQNNGVVDDSQLPKDRFSAERLKGVDSTLKIQPAKLEDSAVYLCASSLGGATGYGYTFGSGTRLTVV.

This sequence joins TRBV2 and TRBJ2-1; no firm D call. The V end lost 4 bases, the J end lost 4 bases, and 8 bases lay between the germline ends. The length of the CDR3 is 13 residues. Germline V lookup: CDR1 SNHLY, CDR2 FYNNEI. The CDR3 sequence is CASSALQYNEQFF. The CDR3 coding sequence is TGTGCCAGCAGTGCCCTTCAATACAATGAGCAGTTCTTC.

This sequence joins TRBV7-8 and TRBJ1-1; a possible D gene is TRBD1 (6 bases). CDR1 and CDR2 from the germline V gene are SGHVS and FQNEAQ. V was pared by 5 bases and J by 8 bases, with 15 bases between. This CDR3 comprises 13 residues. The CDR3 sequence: CASSALQGKEAFF. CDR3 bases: TGTGCCAGCAGCGCACTACAGGGTAAAGAAGCTTTCTTT. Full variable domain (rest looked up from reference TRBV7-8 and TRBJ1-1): GAGVSQSPRYKVAKRGQDVALRCDPISGHVSLFWYQQALGQGPEFLTYFQNEAQLDKSGLPSDRFFAERPEGSVSTLKIQRTQQEDSAVYLCASSALQGKEAFFGQGTRLTVV.

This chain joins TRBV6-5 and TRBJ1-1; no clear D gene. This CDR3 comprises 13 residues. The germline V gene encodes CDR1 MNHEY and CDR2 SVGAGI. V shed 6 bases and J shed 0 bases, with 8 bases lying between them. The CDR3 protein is CASSPDVNTEAFF. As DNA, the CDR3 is TGTGCCAGCAGCCCCGACGTGAACACTGAAGCTTTCTTT.

The CDR3 DNA sequence: TGTGCCAGCAGCTTGAGAGCTAGCGGGGGGTACCTTGGTACGCAGTATTTT. Amino acids: CASSLRASGGYLGTQYF. The chain has TRBV5-6 and TRBJ2-3; 11 nucleotides match TRBD2. The CDR3 covers 17 residues. Germline trimming cut 1 base from V and 8 bases from J; bases unmatched to any gene: 12. Looked up from germline, CDR1 is SGHDT and CDR2 is YYEEEE.

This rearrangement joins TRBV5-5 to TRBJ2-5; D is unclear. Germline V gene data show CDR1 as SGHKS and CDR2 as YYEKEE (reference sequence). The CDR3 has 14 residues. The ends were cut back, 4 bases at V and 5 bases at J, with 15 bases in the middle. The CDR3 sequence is CASSLGMHMETQYF. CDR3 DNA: TGTGCCAGCAGCCTTGGGATGCACATGGAGACCCAGTACTTC.

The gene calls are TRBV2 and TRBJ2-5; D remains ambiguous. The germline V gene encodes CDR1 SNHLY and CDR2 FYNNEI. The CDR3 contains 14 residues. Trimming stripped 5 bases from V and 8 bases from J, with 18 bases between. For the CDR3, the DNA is TGTGCCAGCAGTCCATTAATCTACAGCATAACCCAGTACTTC. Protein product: CASSPLIYSITQYF.

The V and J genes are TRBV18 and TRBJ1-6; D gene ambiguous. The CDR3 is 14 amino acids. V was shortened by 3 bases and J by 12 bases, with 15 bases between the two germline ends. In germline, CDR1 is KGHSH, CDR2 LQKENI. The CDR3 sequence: CASSPPFENIPLHF. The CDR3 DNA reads TGTGCCAGCTCACCCCCTTTCGAGAACATACCCCTCCACTTT. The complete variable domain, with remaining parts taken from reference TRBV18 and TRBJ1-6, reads NAGVMQNPRHLVRRRGQEARLRCSPMKGHSHVYWYRQLPEEGLKFMVYLQKENIIDESGMPKERFSAEFPKEGPSILRIQQVVRGDSAAYFCASSPPFENIPLHFGNGTRLTVT.

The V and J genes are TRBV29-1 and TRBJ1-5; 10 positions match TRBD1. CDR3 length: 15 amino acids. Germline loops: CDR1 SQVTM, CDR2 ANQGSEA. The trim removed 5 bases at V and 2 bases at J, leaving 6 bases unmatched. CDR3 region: CSVSTGTGGNQPQHF. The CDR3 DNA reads TGCAGCGTTAGTACCGGGACAGGGGGCAATCAGCCCCAGCATTTT.